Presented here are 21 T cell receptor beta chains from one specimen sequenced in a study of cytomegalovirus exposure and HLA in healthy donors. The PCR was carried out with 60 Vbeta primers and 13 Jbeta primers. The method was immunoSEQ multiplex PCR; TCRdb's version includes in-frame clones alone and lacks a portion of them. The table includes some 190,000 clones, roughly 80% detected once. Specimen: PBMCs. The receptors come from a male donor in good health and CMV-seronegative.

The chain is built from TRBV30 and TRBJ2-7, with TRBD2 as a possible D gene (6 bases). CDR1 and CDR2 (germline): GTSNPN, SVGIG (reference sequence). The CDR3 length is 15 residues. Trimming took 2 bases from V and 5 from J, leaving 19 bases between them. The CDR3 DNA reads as TGTGCCTGGAGTCAAGGCTGGGGGGACCAAAACGAGCAGTACTTC. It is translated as CAWSQGWGDQNEQYF.

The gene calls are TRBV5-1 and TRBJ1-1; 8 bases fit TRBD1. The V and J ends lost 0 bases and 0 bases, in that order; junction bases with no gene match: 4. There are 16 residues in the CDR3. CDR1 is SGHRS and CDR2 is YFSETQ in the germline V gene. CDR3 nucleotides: TGCGCCAGCAGCTTGGACAGGGGGGGGATGAACACTGAAGCTTTCTTT. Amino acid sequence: CASSLDRGGMNTEAFF.

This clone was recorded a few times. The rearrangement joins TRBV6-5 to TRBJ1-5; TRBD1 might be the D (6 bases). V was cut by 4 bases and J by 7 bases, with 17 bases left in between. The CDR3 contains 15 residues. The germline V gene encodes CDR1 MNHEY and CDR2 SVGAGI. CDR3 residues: CASSFGLGAEQPQHF. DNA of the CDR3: TGTGCCAGCAGTTTCGGGTTGGGGGCGGAACAGCCCCAGCATTTT.

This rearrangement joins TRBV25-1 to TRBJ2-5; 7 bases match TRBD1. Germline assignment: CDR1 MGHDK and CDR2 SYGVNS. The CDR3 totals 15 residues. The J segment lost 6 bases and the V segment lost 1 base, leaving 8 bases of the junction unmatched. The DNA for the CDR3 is TGTGCCAGCAGTGAATCCGTAGGGGGCGGAAAGACCCAGTACTTC. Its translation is CASSESVGGGKTQYF.

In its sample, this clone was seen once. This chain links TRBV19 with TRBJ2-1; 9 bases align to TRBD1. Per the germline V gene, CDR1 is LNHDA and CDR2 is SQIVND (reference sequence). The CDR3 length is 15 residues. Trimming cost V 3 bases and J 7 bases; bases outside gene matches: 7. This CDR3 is CASSMAGQGSNEQFF. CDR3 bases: TGTGCCAGTAGTATGGCGGGACAGGGCTCGAATGAGCAGTTCTTC.

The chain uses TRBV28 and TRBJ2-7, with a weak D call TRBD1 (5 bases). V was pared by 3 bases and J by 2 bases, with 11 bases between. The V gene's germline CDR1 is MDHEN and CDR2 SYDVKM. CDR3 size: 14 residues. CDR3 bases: TGTGCCAGCAGTTTGCCCAGGGCCGCCTACGAGCAGTACTTC. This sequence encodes CASSLPRAAYEQYF.

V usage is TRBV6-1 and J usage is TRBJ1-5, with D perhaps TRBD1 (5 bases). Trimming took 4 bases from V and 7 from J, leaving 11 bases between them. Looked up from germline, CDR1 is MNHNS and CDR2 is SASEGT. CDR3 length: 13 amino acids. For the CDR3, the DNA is TGTGCCAGCAGTGGGGGCTATGGGCAGCCCCAGCATTTT. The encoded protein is CASSGGYGQPQHF.

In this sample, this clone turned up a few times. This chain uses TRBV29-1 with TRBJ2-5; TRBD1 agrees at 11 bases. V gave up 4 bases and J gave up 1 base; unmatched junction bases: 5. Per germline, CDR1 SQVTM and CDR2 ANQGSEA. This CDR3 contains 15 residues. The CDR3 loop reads CSVVGTGGAQETQYF. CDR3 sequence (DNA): TGCAGCGTTGTCGGGACAGGGGGGGCCCAAGAGACCCAGTACTTC.

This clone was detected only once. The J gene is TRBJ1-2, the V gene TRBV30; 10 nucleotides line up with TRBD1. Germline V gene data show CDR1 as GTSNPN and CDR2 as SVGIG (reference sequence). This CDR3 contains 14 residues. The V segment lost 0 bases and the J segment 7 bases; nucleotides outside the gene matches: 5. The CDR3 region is CAWSVGQGGGGYTF. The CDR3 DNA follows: TGTGCCTGGAGTGTTGGACAGGGGGGAGGTGGCTACACCTTC.

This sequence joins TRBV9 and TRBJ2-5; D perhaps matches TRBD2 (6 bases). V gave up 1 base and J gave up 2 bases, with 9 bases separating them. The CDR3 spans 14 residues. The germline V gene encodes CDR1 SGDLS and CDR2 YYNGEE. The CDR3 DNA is TGTGCCAGCAGCGTACCCGGGGGTCAAGAGACCCAGTACTTC. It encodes CASSVPGGQETQYF.

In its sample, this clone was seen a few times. Here the CDR3 reads CASRQRQGNEQYF. The CDR3 DNA follows: TGTGCCAGCAGGCAGAGACAGGGTAACGAGCAGTACTTC. V is TRBV28 and J is TRBJ2-7, with TRBD1 matching over 7 bases. V was clipped by 6 bases and J by 5 bases; unmatched bases: 7. CDR1 and CDR2 from the germline V gene are MDHEN and SYDVKM. The CDR3 has 13 residues.

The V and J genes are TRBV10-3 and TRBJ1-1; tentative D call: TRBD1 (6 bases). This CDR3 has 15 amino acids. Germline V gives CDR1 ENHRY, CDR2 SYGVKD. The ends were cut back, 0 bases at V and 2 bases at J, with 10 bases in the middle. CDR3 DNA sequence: TGTGCCATCAGTGAGTCGGCACAGGGTAACACTGAAGCTTTCTTT. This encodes CAISESAQGNTEAFF.

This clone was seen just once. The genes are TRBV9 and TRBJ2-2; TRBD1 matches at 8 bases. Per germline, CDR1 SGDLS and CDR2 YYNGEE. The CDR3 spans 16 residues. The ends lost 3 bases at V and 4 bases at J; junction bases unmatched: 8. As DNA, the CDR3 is TGTGCCAGCAGCGACACCTCACAGGGGGTCACCGGGGAGCTGTTTTTT. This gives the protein CASSDTSQGVTGELFF.

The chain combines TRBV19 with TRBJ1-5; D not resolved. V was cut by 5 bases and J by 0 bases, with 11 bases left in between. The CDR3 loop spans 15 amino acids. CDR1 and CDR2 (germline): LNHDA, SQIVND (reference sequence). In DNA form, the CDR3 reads TGTGCCAGTAGTGCCGCGGGCCTTAGCAATCAGCCCCAGCATTTT. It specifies CASSAAGLSNQPQHF.

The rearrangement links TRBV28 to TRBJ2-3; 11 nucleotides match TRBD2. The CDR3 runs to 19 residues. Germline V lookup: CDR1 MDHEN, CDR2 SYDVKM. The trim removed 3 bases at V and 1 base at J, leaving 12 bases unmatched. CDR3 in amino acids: CASSFVGLAGGKGTDTQYF. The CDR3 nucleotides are TGTGCCAGCAGTTTCGTAGGTCTAGCGGGAGGTAAAGGCACAGATACGCAGTATTTT.

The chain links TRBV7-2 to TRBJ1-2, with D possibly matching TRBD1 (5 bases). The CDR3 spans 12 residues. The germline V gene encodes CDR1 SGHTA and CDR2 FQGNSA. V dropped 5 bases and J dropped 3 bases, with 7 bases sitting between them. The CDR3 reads CASSKGDYGYTF. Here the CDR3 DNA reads TGTGCCAGCAGCAAAGGGGACTATGGCTACACCTTC.

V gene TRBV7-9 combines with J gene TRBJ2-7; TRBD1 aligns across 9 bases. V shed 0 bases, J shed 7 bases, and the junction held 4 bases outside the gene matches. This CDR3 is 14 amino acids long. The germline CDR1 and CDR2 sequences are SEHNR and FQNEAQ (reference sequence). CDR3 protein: CASSLATGGYEQYF. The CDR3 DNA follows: TGTGCCAGCAGCTTAGCAACAGGGGGCTATGAGCAGTACTTC.

The CDR3, as DNA: TGTGCCAGTAGTATAGATGGGGCCGGTTCCTACTACAATGAGCAGTTCTTC. Translation gives CASSIDGAGSYYNEQFF. The rearrangement uses TRBV19 and TRBJ2-1, with a weak D call TRBD1 (5 bases). The CDR3 sequence is 17 residues long. Germline-derived CDR1 and CDR2 are LNHDA and SQIVND (reference sequence). V lost 0 bases to trimming and J lost 3 bases, with 15 bases between them.

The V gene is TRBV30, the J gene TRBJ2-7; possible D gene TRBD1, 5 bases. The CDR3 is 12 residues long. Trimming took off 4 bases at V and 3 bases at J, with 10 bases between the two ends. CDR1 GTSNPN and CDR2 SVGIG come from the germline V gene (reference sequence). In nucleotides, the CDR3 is TGTGCCTGGACCAGGCAGGGCTACGAGCAGTACTTC. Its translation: CAWTRQGYEQYF.

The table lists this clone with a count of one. The CDR3 protein is CASATGSYNEQFF. The CDR3 region has the DNA TGTGCCAGCGCAACAGGCTCCTACAATGAGCAGTTCTTC. The V call is TRBV5-5, the J call TRBJ2-1, with a tentative D call TRBD1 (5 bases). The CDR3 consists of 13 residues. CDR1 is SGHKS and CDR2 is YYEKEE in the germline V gene (reference sequence). The ends were cut back, 7 bases at V and 0 bases at J, with 8 bases in the middle. Using reference TRBV5-5 and TRBJ2-1 for the parts outside the CDR3, the full variable domain is DAGVTQSPTHLIKTRGQQVTLRCSPISGHKSVSWYQQVLGQGPQFIFQYYEKEERGRGNFPDRFSARQFPNYSSELNVNALLLGDSALYLCASATGSYNEQFFGPGTRLTVL.

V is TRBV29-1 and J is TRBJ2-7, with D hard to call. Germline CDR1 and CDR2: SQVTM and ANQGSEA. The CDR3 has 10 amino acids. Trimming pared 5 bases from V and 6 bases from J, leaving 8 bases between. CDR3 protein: CSVLVSEQYF. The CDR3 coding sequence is TGCAGCGTTTTAGTAAGCGAGCAGTACTTC.